These 15 T cell receptor beta chains came from one sample sequenced in a study of beta chain features in type 1 diabetes. The authors reverse transcribed all of the isolated RNA, so sequencing captured expressed TCRB transcripts. Here immunoSEQ multiplex PCR was the method, and the copy in TCRdb shows in-frame clones only, minus some. This table holds some 150,000 clones, around 10% found once. The specimen was central memory CD4+ T cells from blood. The receptors come from a man between 18 and 29 years old in good health.

This clone has more than one count but fewer than ten. The chain joins TRBV6-5 to TRBJ2-7; 7 bases fit TRBD2. CDR1 and CDR2 from the germline V gene are MNHEY and SVGAGI. This CDR3 comprises 15 residues. With 5 bases clipped from V and 4 bases from J, the junction kept 11 bases outside the gene matches. The CDR3 is CASSNRGGSTYEQYF. The DNA for the CDR3 is TGTGCCAGCAGTAACCGAGGCGGGAGTACGTACGAGCAGTACTTC.

CDR3 coding DNA: TGTGCCAGCACTGTGGGAGGACACAATGAGCAGTTCTTC. Translating it yields CASTVGGHNEQFF. The genes are TRBV27 and TRBJ2-1; D possibly corresponds to TRBD2 (6 bases). The CDR3 length is 13 residues. Trimming left V 7 bases short and J 5 bases short, with 12 bases between. CDR1 is MNHEY and CDR2 is SMNVEV in the germline V gene (reference sequence).

The chain carries TRBV7-2 and TRBJ2-5; maybe TRBD2 (7 bases). V lost 9 bases to trimming and J lost 0 bases, with 17 bases between them. Per the germline V gene, CDR1 is SGHTA and CDR2 is FQGNSA. The CDR3 extends over 15 amino acids. The CDR3 bases are TGTGCCAGTGGCGGCGCGGGGGCATACCAAGAGACCCAGTACTTC. Protein: CASGGAGAYQETQYF.

The chain is built from TRBV5-4 and TRBJ2-7, with 7 bases identical to TRBD1. In germline, CDR1 is SGHNT, CDR2 YYREEE (reference sequence). CDR3 length: 13 amino acids. V trimming: 3 bases; J trimming: 3 bases; junction bases outside the gene matches: 3. Here the CDR3 reads CASSSGTDYEQYF. CDR3 coding DNA: TGTGCCAGCAGCTCCGGGACAGACTACGAGCAGTACTTC.

This clone was found many times. The chain carries TRBV5-1 and TRBJ2-5; the match to TRBD2 covers 9 bases. The CDR3 is made up of 16 amino acids. Germline lookup yields CDR1 SGHRS and CDR2 YFSETQ. Trimming took 0 bases from V and 4 from J; bases not matched to a gene: 7. The CDR3 DNA is TGCGCCAGCAGCTTGGTAGTCCTAGCGGGAAGAGAGACCCAGTACTTC. It is translated as CASSLVVLAGRETQYF.

This clone was found a few times. This rearrangement joins TRBV7-2 to TRBJ2-3; 8 bases are a match to TRBD2. Germline V gene lookup returns CDR1 SGHTA and CDR2 FQGNSA. The CDR3 extends over 14 amino acids. V gave up 7 bases and J gave up 4 bases; unmatched junction bases: 7. Here the CDR3 DNA reads TGTGCCAGCATAGACGGGGGGGCTTCAGATACGCAGTATTTT. Its protein product is CASIDGGASDTQYF.

The sample holds a few counts of this clone. The chain has TRBV7-2 and TRBJ2-3, with 10 positions matching TRBD2. This CDR3 is built from 14 residues. The junction had 0 bases not matched to a gene; V was cut back by 1 base and J by 5 bases. Germline V gene data show CDR1 as SGHTA and CDR2 as FQGNSA. The CDR3 loop reads CASSLGLAGDTQYF. CDR3 in DNA: TGTGCCAGCAGCTTAGGACTAGCGGGAGATACGCAGTATTTT.

This clone came up a few times. The V gene is TRBV5-4, the J gene TRBJ2-1; 7 bases align to TRBD2. The CDR3 extends over 14 amino acids. With 4 bases clipped from V and 8 bases from J, the junction kept 9 bases outside the gene matches. Germline V gene sequence: CDR1 SGHNT, CDR2 YYREEE (reference sequence). In DNA form, the CDR3 reads TGTGCCAGCAGCCCCGGACGGGGGGTCGATGAGCAGTTCTTC. It is translated as CASSPGRGVDEQFF.

The V call is TRBV6-7, the J call TRBJ1-6; D call uncertain. TRBV6-7 is treated as an ORF (open reading frame) with a function not yet certain. The CDR3 runs to 14 residues. Between the trimmed V and J ends, which lost 2 bases and 13 bases, there was a span of 15 bases. The CDR3 here is CASSYRAGTRPLHF. CDR3 DNA sequence: TGTGCCAGCAGTTACCGGGCAGGAACAAGGCCCCTCCACTTT.

This clone was recorded a few times. The J gene is TRBJ2-6, the V gene TRBV4-2, with D hard to call. V lost 0 bases to trimming and J lost 0 bases, with 9 bases between them. The length of the CDR3 is 17 residues. The V gene's germline CDR1 is LGHNA and CDR2 YNFKEQ. The CDR3 region has the DNA TGTGCCAGCAGCCAAGATCAGGCAAACTCTGGGGCCAACGTCCTGACTTTC. This codes for CASSQDQANSGANVLTF.

V is TRBV4-1 and J is TRBJ1-5; TRBD1 is a possible D gene (6 bases). The germline V and J ends were trimmed by 6 bases and 3 bases, with 12 bases remaining between them. This CDR3 region has 14 residues. From germline, CDR1 is MGHRA and CDR2 YSYEKL. In DNA form, the CDR3 reads TGCGCCAGCAGTACAGGGTCGAACAATCAGCCCCAGCATTTT. This encodes CASSTGSNNQPQHF.

The rearrangement uses TRBV5-6 and TRBJ2-7; 8 bases are a match to TRBD1. Per germline, CDR1 SGHDT and CDR2 YYEEEE. The CDR3 spans 15 residues. The V gene end was trimmed by 0 bases and the J gene end by 4 bases; junction bases not matched to a gene: 6. The DNA for the CDR3 is TGTGCCAGCAGCTTGGTTCCAGGGGGCAAATACGAGCAGTACTTC. Protein sequence: CASSLVPGGKYEQYF. Drawing the rest from reference TRBV5-6 and TRBJ2-7, the complete variable domain is DAGVTQSPTHLIKTRGQQVTLRCSPKSGHDTVSWYQQALGQGPQFIFQYYEEEERQRGNFPDRFSGHQFPNYSSELNVNALLLGDSALYLCASSLVPGGKYEQYFGPGTRLTVT.

This clone appeared a few times. This chain joins TRBV7-2 and TRBJ1-1; D is possibly TRBD1 (6 bases). Germline-derived CDR1 and CDR2 are SGHTA and FQGNSA. This CDR3 spans 17 amino acids. Trimming stripped 5 bases from V and 3 bases from J, with 22 bases between. DNA for the CDR3: TGTGCCAGCAGCCCCCGGGTACAGGGTCACAGAGACACTGAAGCTTTCTTT. Its protein product is CASSPRVQGHRDTEAFF.

The V call is TRBV15, the J call TRBJ2-2; TRBD1 matches 10 bases. V gave up 0 bases and J gave up 5 bases; unmatched junction bases: 3. Per the germline V gene, CDR1 is LNHNV and CDR2 is YYDKDF (reference sequence). The CDR3 consists of 16 residues. CDR3 loop: CATSRDRGQGTGELFF. CDR3 bases: TGTGCCACCAGCAGAGATCGGGGACAGGGGACCGGGGAGCTGTTTTTT.

This clone was detected a few times. V is TRBV7-3 and J is TRBJ2-5, with 7 bases fitting TRBD2. The CDR3 totals 15 residues. J lost 4 bases, V lost 1 base, and 6 bases had no gene match. CDR1 SGHTA and CDR2 FQGTGA come from the germline V gene. The CDR3 DNA follows: TGTGCCAGCAGCTTAAGGTTGGCGGGAGTAGAGACCCAGTACTTC. It translates to CASSLRLAGVETQYF.